This T cell receptor beta chain was recovered during a study of identifying expanded T cells in peripheral blood. Overall study findings and caveats: Variance in clone template counts between approximately two-week samples significantly increased with total template count across all healthy donors. Differentially abundant clones: around 1.1 between replicates, about 15 at roughly 15 days, approximately 19 at four.

No infections or other immune events were documented during collection. Points on this clone: The antigen is unknown.

Some clones are missing from TCRdb's copy, which holds only in-frame ones; the method was immunoSEQ multiplex PCR. The data hold over 100,000 clones, with roughly 90% observed a single time. Between the trimmed V and J ends, which lost 0 bases and 2 bases, there was a span of 7 bases. The CDR3 spans 15 residues. CDR1 and CDR2 from the germline V gene are MGHRA and YSYEKL. The source material was blood. The TCR sequence derives from a person aged 18 to 69 in good health. The chain has TRBV4-1 and TRBJ1-4; D unresolved. The CDR3 nucleotides read TGCGCCAGCAGCCAAGAATACGCGACTAATGAAAAACTGTTTTTT. Translating it yields CASSQEYATNEKLFF.